This T cell receptor beta chain was observed in a study of blood T cell repertoires in COVID-19. As for the study in general: Spain, Italy and the United States supplied samples that represented acute and convalescent COVID-19. In each case, the material was cDNA or gDNA derived from T cells, B-cell-depleted T cells, or PBMCs.

The V gene end was trimmed by 0 bases and the J gene end by 2 bases; junction bases not matched to a gene: 5. The CDR3 sequence is 17 residues long. Germline V gives CDR1 LNHDA, CDR2 SQIVND (reference sequence). In the original analysis: Amplifying reference gene primers gave estimates of nucleated cell counts. TCRdb's table, derived via immunoSEQ multiplex PCR, lists solely in-frame clones and lacks some. The V and J calls and the clone size are those of that table, but D and trimming were determined from the DNA. The data contain 40,000 to 55,000 clones, 84% of them seen just once; the ten biggest clones take up less than 10%.

This chain connects TRBV19 to TRBJ2-3, with 10 bases that match TRBD2. The sample taken for sequencing was peripheral blood. The receptor comes from a human donor in a cohort sampled during active COVID-19. CDR3 sequence (DNA): TGTGCCAGTAGTATAGACCCTAGCGGGGGAAACACAGATACGCAGTATTTT. Translated: CASSIDPSGGNTDTQYF.